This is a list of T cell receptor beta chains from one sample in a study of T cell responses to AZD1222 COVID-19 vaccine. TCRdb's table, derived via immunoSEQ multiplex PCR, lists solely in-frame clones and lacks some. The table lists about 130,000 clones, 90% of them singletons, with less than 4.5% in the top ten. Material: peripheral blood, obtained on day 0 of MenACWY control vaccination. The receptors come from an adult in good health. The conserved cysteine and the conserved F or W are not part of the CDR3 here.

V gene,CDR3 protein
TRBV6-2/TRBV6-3,ASSYDGAGNTEAF
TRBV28,ASTAGEGLRGGYT
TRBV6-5,ASSPGQGGNQPQH
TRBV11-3,ASSSGQGTTDTQY
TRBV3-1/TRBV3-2,ASSQREGALH
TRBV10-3,AISESKGTGDTDTQY
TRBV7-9,ASSSRTGEGYGYT
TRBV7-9,ASSSAVSNQPQH
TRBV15,ATSRGGRGLNTEAF
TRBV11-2,ASSLGPGAGELF
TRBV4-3,ASSQDDWGENYGYT
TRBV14,ASSQENRDRAYEQY
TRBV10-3,AIASGTGGAF
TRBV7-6,ASSDSAYGYT
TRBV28,ASTTTFTHGYT
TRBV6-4,ASSDKPGSYNEQF
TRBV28,ASSPTPRLDYGYT
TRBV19,ASREDRGLGYT
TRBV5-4,ASSTGTSGEFYNEQF
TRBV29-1,SVPAGGQTDTQY
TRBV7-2,ASSLSLAYAF
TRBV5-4,ASSRDLLTDTQY
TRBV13,ASSAGTGGFRETQY
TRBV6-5,ASSYSISTGEAF
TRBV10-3,AIRGSYTHTDTQY
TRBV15,ATSGDFETYGYT
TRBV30,AWRAQDYEQY
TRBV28,ASRGSQNTGELF
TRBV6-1,ASSEIGRFYEQY
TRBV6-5,ASRKDSGTGELF
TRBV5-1,ASSPDWDTKNIQY
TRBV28,ASSLRQVQNYGYT
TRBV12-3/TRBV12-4,ASSLSRRNEQF
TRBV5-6,ASSFDARKNEQF
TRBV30,AFDRHVDSQH
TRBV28,ASQAAPVYGYT
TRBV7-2,ASSLRRVAGGNIQY
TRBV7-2,ASSLVASSYEQY
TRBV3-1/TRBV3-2,ASSQVYEQY
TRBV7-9,ASSPPRAPYEQY
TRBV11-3,ASSSSGASGANVLT
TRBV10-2,ASKEDRLSSYNEQF
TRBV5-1,ASSLAPSNTEAF
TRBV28,ASSPAANYGYT
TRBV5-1,ASRADGRANTGELF